The 26 T cell receptor beta chains below were found in one sample sequenced in a study of blood T cell repertoires in COVID-19. Clones were sequenced by immunoSEQ multiplex PCR, and TCRdb holds only the in-frame ones, with some missing. The sample has about 200,000 clones, approximately 88% seen once. The sample was peripheral blood. These receptors were obtained from a man aged 40-49 years with acute or convalescent COVID-19.

In its sample, this clone was seen many times. This chain connects TRBV25-1 to TRBJ2-7, with no clear D. The germline V gene encodes CDR1 MGHDK and CDR2 SYGVNS. The CDR3 length is 14 residues. V was cut by 1 base and J by 0 bases, with 7 bases left in between. CDR3 sequence reads: CASSEWNYSYEQYF. The CDR3 coding sequence is TGTGCCAGCAGTGAATGGAACTACTCCTACGAGCAGTACTTC.

The gene calls are TRBV25-1 and TRBJ2-1; weak D call: TRBD2 (6 bases). Germline values: CDR1 MGHDK, CDR2 SYGVNS. The ends were cut back, 2 bases at V and 8 bases at J, with 19 bases in the middle. This CDR3 contains 16 residues. CDR3 nucleotides: TGTGCCAGCAGTGAAACCGGGACTGTAGGGATACATGAGCAGTTCTTC. Encoded protein: CASSETGTVGIHEQFF.

This sequence joins TRBV30 and TRBJ1-1, with D possibly matching TRBD1 (6 bases). V was cut by 5 bases and J by 1 base, with 8 bases left in between. The CDR3 runs to 12 residues. Per the germline V gene, CDR1 is GTSNPN and CDR2 is SVGIG (reference sequence). In nucleotides, the CDR3 is TGTGCCTGGTGCAGGGGGAACACTGAAGCTTTCTTT. Its protein product is CAWCRGNTEAFF.

DNA for the CDR3: TGCAGCGTTGACGCGTCGTTTATTGCAGATACGCAGTATTTT. This sequence encodes CSVDASFIADTQYF. This sequence joins TRBV29-1 and TRBJ2-3; D ambiguous. CDR3 length: 14 residues. The V end was cut by 3 bases, the J end by 4 bases, with 14 bases between. The germline CDR1 and CDR2 sequences are SQVTM and ANQGSEA.

This clone has more than one count but fewer than ten. This sequence joins TRBV30 and TRBJ1-5, with a weak D call TRBD1 (6 bases). The CDR3 has 13 amino acids. Germline CDR1 is GTSNPN and CDR2 is SVGIG (reference sequence). With 2 bases removed from V and 3 bases from J, the gap between germline ends came to 8 bases. This CDR3 reads CAWSLGHNQPQHF. The CDR3 DNA reads TGTGCCTGGAGTTTGGGACACAATCAGCCCCAGCATTTT.

The chain combines TRBV7-8 with TRBJ1-2, with 8 bases fitting TRBD1. The CDR3 sequence is 16 residues long. Germline CDR1 SGHVS, CDR2 FQNEAQ. V trimming: 3 bases; J trimming: 12 bases; junction bases outside the gene matches: 18. CDR3 protein: CASSLTSGQGWPGHTF. DNA of the CDR3: TGTGCCAGCAGCTTGACTTCAGGACAGGGTTGGCCTGGTCACACCTTC.

The chain employs TRBV29-1 and TRBJ1-2, with D possibly matching TRBD1 (6 bases). The CDR3 totals 12 residues. Trimming stripped 4 bases from V and 3 bases from J, with 9 bases between. CDR1 and CDR2 from the germline V gene are SQVTM and ANQGSEA. The CDR3 bases are TGCAGCGTTGGGGGGGGCGACTATGGCTACACCTTC. Its translation is CSVGGGDYGYTF.

CDR3 residues: CASRRDSRAYEQYF. DNA for the CDR3: TGTGCCAGCAGGCGGGACAGTAGAGCCTACGAGCAGTACTTC. The V and J genes are TRBV2 and TRBJ2-7, with a tentative D call TRBD1 (7 bases). V lost 6 bases, J lost 2 bases, and 14 bases lay in between. The CDR3 totals 14 residues. Germline values: CDR1 SNHLY, CDR2 FYNNEI.

This chain connects TRBV10-1 to TRBJ2-3; no firm D call. V gave up 4 bases and J gave up 1 base, with 3 bases separating them. This CDR3 region has 12 residues. Germline V gives CDR1 WNHNN, CDR2 SYGVQD (reference sequence). The CDR3 sequence: CASSGGTDTQYF. DNA for the CDR3: TGCGCCAGCAGTGGAGGCACAGATACGCAGTATTTT.

V and J are TRBV25-1 and TRBJ2-3; D gene ambiguous. The CDR3 is 12 amino acids. Germline CDR1 and CDR2: MGHDK and SYGVNS. Trimming pared 3 bases from V and 5 bases from J, leaving 6 bases between. The CDR3 protein is CASSDSLDTQYF. CDR3 bases: TGTGCCAGCAGTGACTCCCTAGATACGCAGTATTTT.

The chain combines TRBV30 with TRBJ2-5; TRBD2 matches 11 bases. Trimming cost V 3 bases and J 0 bases; bases outside gene matches: 3. The CDR3 is 15 amino acids. Germline V gene data show CDR1 as GTSNPN and CDR2 as SVGIG (reference sequence). The CDR3: CAWSAGLADQETQYF. The CDR3, as DNA: TGTGCCTGGAGCGCGGGACTAGCGGACCAAGAGACCCAGTACTTC.

V is TRBV11-1 and J is TRBJ1-1; TRBD1 might be the D (6 bases). Trimming took 2 bases from V and 5 from J, leaving 15 bases between them. The CDR3 has 15 amino acids. Germline-derived CDR1 and CDR2 are SGHAT and FQDESV (reference sequence). CDR3 region: CASSLNGARGTEAFF. The CDR3 DNA follows: TGTGCCAGCAGCTTAAACGGGGCGAGGGGGACTGAAGCTTTCTTT.

This chain uses TRBV7-9 with TRBJ2-1, with D possibly being TRBD2 (7 bases). V was trimmed by 2 bases and J by 10 bases, leaving 18 bases between them. In germline, CDR1 is SEHNR, CDR2 FQNEAQ (reference sequence). This CDR3 has 15 residues. The CDR3, as DNA: TGTGCCAGCAGCTTATTAGGGGGAGGGCTAAGGGAGCAGTTCTTC. It encodes CASSLLGGGLREQFF.

The chain has TRBV7-2 and TRBJ1-2; D is uncertain. The CDR3 runs 15 residues. Trimming pared 1 base from V and 6 bases from J, leaving 15 bases between. Looked up from germline, CDR1 is SGHTA and CDR2 is FQGNSA. CDR3 nucleotides: TGTGCCAGCAGCTTAGGCGCGACGAGAAGCGATGGCTACACCTTC. Translating gives CASSLGATRSDGYTF.

This chain links TRBV7-3 with TRBJ2-6; no clear D. V lost 6 bases to trimming and J lost 1 base, with 10 bases between them. The CDR3 length is 15 residues. The germline V gene encodes CDR1 SGHTA and CDR2 FQGTGA. The CDR3 DNA is TGTGCCAGCAGTCAAATCGGGTCTGGGGCCAACGTCCTGACTTTC. Amino acid sequence: CASSQIGSGANVLTF.

This clone was detected only once. The gene calls are TRBV5-1 and TRBJ1-2; 9 bases fit TRBD1. Germline V gene sequence: CDR1 SGHRS, CDR2 YFSETQ. J was trimmed by 8 bases and V by 0 bases; bases with no gene match: 5. The CDR3 contains 14 residues. CDR3 region: CASSLEGQGRGYTF. The CDR3 DNA sequence: TGCGCCAGCAGCTTGGAGGGACAGGGACGAGGCTACACCTTC.

The chain has TRBV28 and TRBJ2-5, with D uncertain. The V gene lost 2 bases and the J gene lost 4 bases, with 11 bases spanning the gap. From germline, CDR1 is MDHEN and CDR2 SYDVKM. The CDR3 totals 14 residues. The CDR3 sequence is CASSLSRYRETQYF. For the CDR3, the DNA is TGTGCCAGCAGTTTAAGTCGGTATAGAGAGACCCAGTACTTC.

The V and J genes are TRBV19 and TRBJ2-3; D might be TRBD1 (7 bases). Deletions cut 4 bases from V and 7 bases from J, with 18 bases between. Germline V CDR1 and CDR2: LNHDA, SQIVND (reference sequence). The CDR3 has 15 amino acids. CDR3 DNA sequence: TGTGCCAGTAGTACCGCTCAGGGGGGAGGAAATACGCAGTATTTT. Its translation: CASSTAQGGGNTQYF.

The genes are TRBV6-6 and TRBJ2-2; 8 positions match TRBD2. The V gene's germline CDR1 is MNHNY and CDR2 SVGAGI (reference sequence). V was clipped by 5 bases and J by 1 base; unmatched bases: 6. The CDR3 is 16 residues long. The CDR3 is CASSRLTSGNTGELFF. CDR3 sequence (DNA): TGTGCCAGCAGTCGACTTACTAGCGGGAACACCGGGGAGCTGTTTTTT.

The chain carries TRBV14 and TRBJ2-4; D is unresolved. The CDR3 is made up of 12 amino acids. V gave up 0 bases and J gave up 8 bases, with 5 bases separating them. CDR1 SGHDN and CDR2 FVKESK come from the germline V gene. CDR3 region: CASSQDRDIQYF. In DNA, the CDR3 is TGTGCCAGCAGCCAAGATCGGGACATTCAGTACTTC.

The CDR3 sequence: CASSSSPEQYF. CDR3 coding DNA: TGTGCCAGCAGCTCATCCCCCGAGCAGTACTTC. This chain links TRBV7-9 with TRBJ2-7; D is undetermined. With 4 bases removed from V and 6 bases from J, the gap between germline ends came to 7 bases. This CDR3 contains 11 residues. Germline values: CDR1 SEHNR, CDR2 FQNEAQ (reference sequence).

The chain is built from TRBV3-1 (or the pseudogene TRBV3-2) and TRBJ2-7; D gene unclear. V lost 4 bases, J lost 0 bases, and 13 bases lay in between. The CDR3 has 15 amino acids. Germline CDR1 and CDR2: LGHDT and YNNKEL (reference sequence). CDR3 loop: CASSLNPASSYEQYF. The CDR3 DNA is TGTGCCAGCAGCCTCAACCCCGCTAGCTCCTACGAGCAGTACTTC.

The chain joins TRBV28 to TRBJ1-1; the D gene is possibly TRBD1 (6 bases). The germline V gene encodes CDR1 MDHEN and CDR2 SYDVKM. V gave up 5 bases and J gave up 6 bases, with 19 bases separating them. The CDR3 consists of 15 residues. The CDR3 region has the DNA TGTGCCAGCAGTCCAGCACAGGGTAGACTCTCTGAAGCTTTCTTT. This encodes CASSPAQGRLSEAFF.

V usage is TRBV4-1 and J usage is TRBJ1-2; D uncertain. Germline V CDR1 and CDR2: MGHRA, YSYEKL. The CDR3 is 15 residues long. V was pared by 1 base and J by 2 bases, with 11 bases between. CDR3 residues: CASSQVSGENYGYTF. The CDR3 DNA reads TGCGCCAGCAGCCAAGTCAGCGGAGAGAACTATGGCTACACCTTC.

This clone turned up a few times. The rearrangement links TRBV18 to TRBJ2-2; TRBD2 matches at 10 bases. Germline V gives CDR1 KGHSH, CDR2 LQKENI. The ends lost 3 bases at V and 1 base at J; junction bases unmatched: 2. The CDR3 length is 16 residues. Here the CDR3 DNA reads TGTGCCAGCTCACCCCGGACTAGCGGGAACACCGGGGAGCTGTTTTTT. It codes for CASSPRTSGNTGELFF. Using reference TRBV18 and TRBJ2-2 for the parts outside the CDR3, the full variable domain is NAGVMQNPRHLVRRRGQEARLRCSPMKGHSHVYWYRQLPEEGLKFMVYLQKENIIDESGMPKERFSAEFPKEGPSILRIQQVVRGDSAAYFCASSPRTSGNTGELFFGEGSRLTVL.

This chain joins TRBV5-1 and TRBJ2-1, with TRBD2 identical over 11 bases. The CDR3 has 15 amino acids. Germline V gene data show CDR1 as SGHRS and CDR2 as YFSETQ. V dropped 7 bases and J dropped 10; count of bases not matched to a gene: 13. CDR3 protein: CASAPGLADRLEQFF. The DNA of the CDR3 is TGCGCCAGCGCACCGGGACTAGCGGACCGATTAGAGCAGTTCTTC.